The rows below give T cell receptor beta chains drawn from one sample of a study of T cell repertoires in ileal Crohn's disease. Using immunoSEQ multiplex PCR, the repertoire was profiled, and TCRdb retains in-frame clones only, with some absent. The table lists roughly 16,000 clones, 85% to 95% of them singletons. Specimen: ileal tissue. All receptors come from an adult with Crohn's disease. The CDR3 runs from the conserved cysteine through the conserved F or W. D genes are given only for firm matches. Clone size is shown for a subset of rows, as once, few, many or a class of expanded clone.

TRBV19	TRBJ2-7	TRBD1	NA	TGTGCCAGTAGTATTTCCAAACAGGGGGCGCGGTACGAGCAGTACTTC	CASSISKQGARYEQYF
TRBV11-2	TRBJ2-1	NA	NA	TGTGCCAGCAGCTTAGCTTGGGCCACCTACAATGAGCAGTTCTTC	CASSLAWATYNEQFF
TRBV2	TRBJ2-5	TRBD2	NA	TGTGCCAGCAGTGAATCTGTGGGCGGGGGGGCCCAAGAGACCCAGTACTTC	CASSESVGGGAQETQYF
TRBV11-3	TRBJ2-1	NA	NA	TGTGCCAGCAGCTTCCGCCGAGGGAATGAGCAGTTCTTC	CASSFRRGNEQFF
TRBV27	TRBJ1-4	NA	once	TGTGCCAGCAGTTCCGGACAGTTCCTGAAACTGTTTTTT	CASSSGQFLKLFF
TRBV7-2	TRBJ1-2	NA	NA	TGTGCCAGCAGCCAAGAGAGCTATGGCTACACCTTC	CASSQESYGYTF
TRBV6-6	TRBJ2-1	NA	NA	TGTGCCAGCAGTTACTCCGCGGGGATGTTGGGTGAGCAGTTCTTC	CASSYSAGMLGEQFF
TRBV11-3	TRBJ1-3	NA	NA	TGTGCCAGCAGCTTATACCCTTGTCGGTCTGGAAACACCATATATTTT	CASSLYPCRSGNTIYF
TRBV15	TRBJ2-5	TRBD2	NA	TGTGCCACCAGCACCGAGAGCGGGGGGTCCCAAGAGACCCAGTACTTC	CATSTESGGSQETQYF
TRBV7-3	TRBJ2-2	NA	NA	TGTGCCAGCAGCCCAGGGGACCGCACCGGGGAGCTGTTTTTT	CASSPGDRTGELFF
TRBV11-2	TRBJ1-2	TRBD1	NA	TGTGCCAGCAGCTTACGGGACAGGGGACCTTCTGGCTACACCTTC	CASSLRDRGPSGYTF
TRBV19	TRBJ1-2	NA	NA	TGTGCCAGTAAGAGGTCAAGCGTCGACAACTATGGCTACACCTTC	CASKRSSVDNYGYTF
TRBV19	TRBJ1-2	NA	once	TGTGCCAGTAGTATAGGTGCTACAGATGGCTACACCTTC	CASSIGATDGYTF
TRBV6-1	TRBJ2-7	TRBD1	NA	TGTGCCAGCAGCCGGGACAGCCCCTACGAGCAGTACTTC	CASSRDSPYEQYF
TRBV27	TRBJ2-5	TRBD2	NA	TGTGCCAGCAGTTTAAATGATCCTAGCGGCGGGGAGACCCAGTACTTC	CASSLNDPSGGETQYF
TRBV6-5	TRBJ2-3	NA	NA	TGTGCCAGCAGGCGGGCCTCTAGCACAGATACGCAGTATTTT	CASRRASSTDTQYF
TRBV19	TRBJ1-2	NA	once	TGTGCCAGTAGTATCGTCAGGGCTTCTGGCTACACCTTC	CASSIVRASGYTF
TRBV5-6	TRBJ2-5	NA	NA	TGTGCCAGCAGCCCCTTAGGGGCCCGAGAGACCCAGTACTTC	CASSPLGARETQYF
TRBV4-1	TRBJ2-3	TRBD1	NA	TGCGCCAGCAGCCGATCCGGGACAGGGGAAGATACGCAGTATTTT	CASSRSGTGEDTQYF
TRBV5-1	TRBJ2-3	TRBD2	NA	TGCGCCAGCAGGCTTTCTAGCGGGCGAACCACAGATACGCAGTATTTT	CASRLSSGRTTDTQYF
TRBV27	TRBJ2-1	TRBD1	NA	TGTGCCAGCAGTTTGAGTGGGACAGGGGGCTATGAGCAGTTCTTC	CASSLSGTGGYEQFF
TRBV7-8	TRBJ2-1	NA	NA	TGTGCCACCAAAGGAGGGGGCCCTAGCCCCTACAATGAGCAGTTCTTC	CATKGGGPSPYNEQFF
TRBV5-5	TRBJ2-5	NA	NA	TGTGCCAGCAGCTTGGACAGGGAAGGAGAGACCCAGTACTTC	CASSLDREGETQYF
TRBV27	TRBJ2-2	NA	NA	TGTGCCAGCAGTTTATCATTTCAAGGGGACACCGGGGAGCTGTTTTTT	CASSLSFQGDTGELFF
TRBV30	TRBJ1-2	TRBD1	once	TGTGCCTTTAAGGCCGGGACAGGGGCGGATGGCTACACCTTC	CAFKAGTGADGYTF
TRBV5-4	TRBJ2-3	NA	once	TGTGCCAGCAGCTTCCAGGTCAGCACAGATACGCAGTATTTT	CASSFQVSTDTQYF
TRBV5-6	TRBJ1-4	TRBD1	NA	TGTGCCAGCAGCTTGGATGGACAGGGGACGGGTGAAAAACTGTTTTTT	CASSLDGQGTGEKLFF
TRBV30	TRBJ1-1	TRBD1	NA	TGTGCCTGGAGCCGGGACAGCGCACTGAACACTGAAGCTTTCTTT	CAWSRDSALNTEAFF
TRBV5-8	TRBJ2-3	TRBD1	few	TGTGCCAGCAGCTTGGGACCAGGAGAGGGGGCGCCTGGCACAGATACGCAGTATTTT	CASSLGPGEGAPGTDTQYF
TRBV6-5	TRBJ1-1	NA	NA	TGTGCCAGCAGTTACTCGACAGATAATGAAGCTTTCTTT	CASSYSTDNEAFF
TRBV7-9	TRBJ2-7	NA	NA	TGTGCCAGCAGCTTTTCGGGGAGCCGGAGGGAGCAGTACTTC	CASSFSGSRREQYF
TRBV7-2	TRBJ2-3	TRBD2	NA	TGTGCCAGCAGCTTTGCACTAGCGGGGGATACGCAGTATTTT	CASSFALAGDTQYF
TRBV5-1	TRBJ2-5	TRBD2	NA	TGCGCCAGCAGCCCGCGACTAGCGGGCGTACAAGAGACCCAGTACTTC	CASSPRLAGVQETQYF
TRBV19	TRBJ1-2	TRBD1	NA	TGTGCGTCCGGGACAGGGGGCTTAGGAAACTATGGCTACACCTTC	CASGTGGLGNYGYTF
TRBV19	TRBJ2-7	NA	NA	TGTGCCAGTAGTTCCTTTGGGTCGGGTGCGTCCGAGCAGTACTTC	CASSSFGSGASEQYF
TRBV18	TRBJ1-1	NA	NA	TGTGCCAGCTCACCTTCGGGAGGGGGGAACACTGAAGCTTTCTTT	CASSPSGGGNTEAFF
TRBV23-1	TRBJ1-3	TRBD1	NA	TGCGCCAGCCTTCAGAGGAAAGAGGGGGCGGAATCGGGAAACACCATATATTTT	CASLQRKEGAESGNTIYF
TRBV19	TRBJ2-5	TRBD2	NA	TGTGCCAGTAGCCCCGGGGTAGCGGGGCTGGGGGAGACCCAGTACTTC	CASSPGVAGLGETQYF
TRBV5-1	TRBJ2-5	NA	NA	TGCGCCAGCAGCTTGGAGGCGGGACAAGAGACCCAGTACTTC	CASSLEAGQETQYF
TRBV19	TRBJ2-2	TRBD1	once	TGTGCCAGTAGTATAACAGGGGGAACCGGGGAGCTGTTTTTT	CASSITGGTGELFF
TRBV15	TRBJ2-1	NA	few	TGTGCCACCAGCAACGACGGGTACAATGAGCAGTTCTTC	CATSNDGYNEQFF
TRBV27	TRBJ1-1	NA	NA	TGTGCCAGCAGTTTTCGGACGGGAGTGAACACTGAAGCTTTCTTT	CASSFRTGVNTEAFF
TRBV19	TRBJ2-7	NA	NA	TGTGCCAGTAGTATACCCGGTCGGACAGCCTCCTACGAGCAGTACTTC	CASSIPGRTASYEQYF
TRBV7-2	TRBJ1-6	NA	NA	TGTGCCAGCAGCCCACAGGGTTCAGGATCACCCCTCCACTTT	CASSPQGSGSPLHF
TRBV6-5	TRBJ2-7	TRBD1	NA	TGTGCCAGCAGTTACGCGGGACAGGGGGCCTACGAGCAGTACTTC	CASSYAGQGAYEQYF
TRBV11-2	TRBJ2-3	NA	NA	TGTGCCAGCAGGTCGGTTCTTATGCGGGGAGGCACAGATACGCAGTATTTT	CASRSVLMRGGTDTQYF
TRBV5-4	TRBJ1-6	NA	NA	TGTGCCAGCAGCTTGGCGGGAGGAAGGTCACCCCTCCACTTT	CASSLAGGRSPLHF
TRBV7-8	TRBJ2-3	NA	NA	TGTGCCAGCAGCCCTGGAGGGGTGGTTACGCAGTATTTT	CASSPGGVVTQYF
TRBV6-5	TRBJ2-1	TRBD2	NA	TGTGCCAGCAGCACAGCGGGGTTCGGAAATGAGCAGTTCTTC	CASSTAGFGNEQFF
TRBV19	TRBJ1-5	NA	NA	TGTGCCAGTAGACGGGATAATAGCAATCAGCCCCAGCATTTT	CASRRDNSNQPQHF
TRBV10-3	TRBJ1-5	TRBD1	once	TGTGCCATCAGGGACAGGGGCAGGGGCAATCAGCCCCAGCATTTT	CAIRDRGRGNQPQHF
TRBV11-1	TRBJ2-7	NA	NA	TGTGCCAGCAGCTTAGCCCAGAACTACGAGCAGTACTTC	CASSLAQNYEQYF
TRBV6-5	TRBJ1-1	TRBD1	NA	TGTGCCAGCAGTTGGGACAGTCTGAACACTGAAGCTTTCTTT	CASSWDSLNTEAFF
TRBV5-1	TRBJ2-1	TRBD2	NA	TGCGCCAGCAGCTTGGCCTGGAGCGGGGCGTACAATGAGCAGTTCTTC	CASSLAWSGAYNEQFF
TRBV18	TRBJ2-1	NA	NA	TGTGCCAGCTCACCACTAGCTTCCTACAATGAGCAGTTCTTC	CASSPLASYNEQFF
TRBV4-2	TRBJ1-3	NA	NA	TGTGCCAGCAGCCAAGAACGGGATTGGTCTGGAAACACCATATATTTT	CASSQERDWSGNTIYF
TRBV7-9	TRBJ2-7	TRBD1	once	TGTGCCAGCAGCCCAGGGACAGGGGGAACCTACGAGCAGTACTTC	CASSPGTGGTYEQYF
TRBV12-5	TRBJ2-7	NA	NA	TGTGCTAGTGGTTTGGATCTCTACGAGCAGTACTTC	CASGLDLYEQYF